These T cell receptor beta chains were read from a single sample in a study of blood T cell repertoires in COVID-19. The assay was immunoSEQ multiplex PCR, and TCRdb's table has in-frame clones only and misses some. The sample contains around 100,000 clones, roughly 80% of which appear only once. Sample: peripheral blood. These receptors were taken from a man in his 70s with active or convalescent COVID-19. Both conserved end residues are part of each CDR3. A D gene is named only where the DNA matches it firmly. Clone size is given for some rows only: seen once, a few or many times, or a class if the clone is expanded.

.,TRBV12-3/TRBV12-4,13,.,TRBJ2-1,CASSTGTYNEQFF,TGTGCCAGCAGCACGGGAACCTACAATGAGCAGTTCTTC
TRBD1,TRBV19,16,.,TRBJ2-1,CASSPRTGGYVNEQFF,TGTGCCAGTAGTCCGCGGACAGGGGGCTATGTGAATGAGCAGTTCTTC
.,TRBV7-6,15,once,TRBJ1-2,CASERTLTVNYGYTF,TGTGCCAGCGAGAGAACCCTGACAGTCAACTATGGCTACACCTTC
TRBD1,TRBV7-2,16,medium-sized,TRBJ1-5,CASSPTGDPSNQPQHF,TGTGCCAGCAGCCCTACAGGGGACCCTAGCAATCAGCCCCAGCATTTT
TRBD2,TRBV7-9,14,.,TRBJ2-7,CASSLVLAGYEQYF,TGTGCCAGCAGCTTAGTACTAGCGGGTTACGAGCAGTACTTC
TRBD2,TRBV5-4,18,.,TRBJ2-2,CASSLGLAGGPNTGELFF,TGTGCCAGCAGCCTGGGACTAGCGGGAGGGCCGAACACCGGGGAGCTGTTTTTT
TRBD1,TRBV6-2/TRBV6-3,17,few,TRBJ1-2,CASSYSMGDRTGYGYTF,TGTGCCAGCAGTTACTCGATGGGGGACAGGACGGGTTATGGCTACACCTTC
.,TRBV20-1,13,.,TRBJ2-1,CSASSQTHNEQFF,TGCAGTGCTAGTTCACAGACGCACAATGAGCAGTTCTTC
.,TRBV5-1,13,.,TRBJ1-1,CASSPGTNNEAFF,TGCGCCAGCAGCCCCGGGACAAACAATGAAGCTTTCTTT
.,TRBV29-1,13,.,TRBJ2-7,CSVHRGVVSEQYF,TGCAGCGTTCATCGCGGGGTGGTGAGCGAGCAGTACTTC
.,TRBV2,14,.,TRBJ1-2,CASSAGRGRYGYTF,TGTGCCAGCAGTGCAGGGAGGGGCCGGTATGGCTACACCTTC
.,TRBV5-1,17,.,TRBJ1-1,CASSRGRSGPMNTEAFF,TGCGCCAGCAGCCGAGGCAGGTCAGGGCCTATGAACACTGAAGCTTTCTTT
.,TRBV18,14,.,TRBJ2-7,CASSLSSGLDEQYF,TGTGCCAGCTCACTTTCCTCAGGACTCGACGAGCAGTACTTC
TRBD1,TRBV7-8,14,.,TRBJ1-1,CASSFGTGVTEAFF,TGTGCCAGCAGCTTCGGGACAGGGGTCACTGAAGCTTTCTTT
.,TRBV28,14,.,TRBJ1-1,CASRRGTVNTEAFF,TGTGCCAGCAGACGCGGGACGGTGAACACTGAAGCTTTCTTT
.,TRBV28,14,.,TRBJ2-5,CASSLSGGGETQYF,TGTGCCAGCAGTTTATCAGGGGGAGGAGAGACCCAGTACTTC
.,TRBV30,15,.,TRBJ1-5,CAWSVSEYSNQPQHF,TGTGCCTGGAGTGTTTCGGAGTATAGCAATCAGCCCCAGCATTTT
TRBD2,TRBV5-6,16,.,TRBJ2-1,CASSLGVAGNYNEQFF,TGTGCCAGCAGCTTGGGGGTAGCGGGAAACTACAATGAGCAGTTCTTC
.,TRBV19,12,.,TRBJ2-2,CASSIETGELFF,TGTGCCAGTAGTATTGAGACCGGGGAGCTGTTTTTT
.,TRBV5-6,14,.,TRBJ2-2,CASSLVESGGELFF,TGTGCCAGCAGCTTGGTAGAGTCGGGCGGGGAGCTGTTTTTT
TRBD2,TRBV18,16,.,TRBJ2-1,CASSPPSGSSYNEQFF,TGTGCCAGCTCACCACCTAGCGGGAGCTCCTACAATGAGCAGTTCTTC
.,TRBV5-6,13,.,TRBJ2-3,CASSLRGLDTQYF,TGTGCCAGCAGCTTGAGGGGCTTGGATACGCAGTATTTT
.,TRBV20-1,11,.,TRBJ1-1,CSARGGTEAFF,TGCAGTGCTAGGGGGGGCACTGAAGCTTTCTTT
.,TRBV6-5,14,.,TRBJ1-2,CASSAPDRYYGYTF,TGTGCCAGCAGCGCCCCGGACAGATACTATGGCTACACCTTC
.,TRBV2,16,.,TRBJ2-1,CASRDNRAAGGNEQFF,TGTGCCAGCAGGGATAACAGAGCTGCTGGAGGCAATGAGCAGTTCTTC
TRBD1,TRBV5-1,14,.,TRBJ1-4,CASSPGTGEEKLFF,TGCGCCAGCAGCCCCGGGACAGGGGAGGAAAAACTGTTTTTT
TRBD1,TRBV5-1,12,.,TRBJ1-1,CASRGTDTEAFF,TGCGCCAGCAGGGGGACAGACACTGAAGCTTTCTTT
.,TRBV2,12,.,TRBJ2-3,CASSGLTDTQYF,TGTGCCAGCAGTGGGCTGACAGATACGCAGTATTTT
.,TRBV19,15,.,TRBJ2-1,CASSILRGGYNEQFF,TGTGCCAGTAGTATCTTGCGGGGTGGATACAATGAGCAGTTCTTC
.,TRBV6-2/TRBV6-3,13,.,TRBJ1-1,CASSRVTRAEAFF,TGTGCCAGCAGTCGAGTCACACGGGCTGAAGCTTTCTTT
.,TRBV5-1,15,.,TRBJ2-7,CASSTGDTEGYEQYF,TGCGCCAGCAGCACGGGCGACACGGAGGGCTACGAGCAGTACTTC
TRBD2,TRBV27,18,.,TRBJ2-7,CASSVGLAGGPSSYEQYF,TGTGCCAGCAGTGTCGGACTAGCGGGAGGGCCGAGCTCCTACGAGCAGTACTTC
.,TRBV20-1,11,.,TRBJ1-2,CSAPLTGGYTF,TGCAGTGCTCCACTGACGGGTGGCTACACCTTC
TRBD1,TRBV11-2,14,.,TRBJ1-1,CASRQDRGVTEAFF,TGTGCCAGCAGACAGGACAGGGGTGTCACTGAAGCTTTCTTT
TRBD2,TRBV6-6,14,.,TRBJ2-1,CARVRDYSHDEQFF,TGTGCCAGGGTCCGGGACTACTCCCATGATGAGCAGTTCTTC
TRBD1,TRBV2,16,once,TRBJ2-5,CASRPTTGTELETQYF,TGTGCCAGCAGACCGACTACCGGGACAGAACTTGAGACCCAGTACTTC
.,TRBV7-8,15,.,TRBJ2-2,CASSQGIGVTGELFF,TGTGCCAGCAGTCAAGGCATAGGGGTCACCGGGGAGCTGTTTTTT
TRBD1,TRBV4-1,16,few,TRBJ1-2,CASSPRTGERFYGYTF,TGCGCCAGCAGCCCCCGGACAGGGGAACGGTTCTATGGCTACACCTTC
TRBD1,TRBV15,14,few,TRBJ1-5,CATRNYRGDQPQHF,TGTGCCACCAGAAATTACAGGGGAGATCAGCCCCAGCATTTT
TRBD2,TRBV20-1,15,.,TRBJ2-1,CSASWLAGGDNEQFF,TGCAGTGCTAGTTGGCTAGCGGGAGGCGACAATGAGCAGTTCTTC
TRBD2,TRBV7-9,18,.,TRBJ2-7,CASSSEAVSGRATYEQYF,TGTGCCAGCAGCTCAGAGGCCGTTAGCGGGAGGGCTACCTACGAGCAGTACTTC
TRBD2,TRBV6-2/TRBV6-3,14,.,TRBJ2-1,CASSYTSGRNEQFF,TGTGCCAGCAGTTATACTAGCGGGAGGAATGAGCAGTTCTTC
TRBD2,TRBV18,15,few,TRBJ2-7,CASSQSSGSSYEQYF,TGTGCCAGCTCACAGTCTAGCGGGAGTTCCTACGAGCAGTACTTC
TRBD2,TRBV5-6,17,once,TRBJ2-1,CASSLLGSGSSYNEQFF,TGTGCCAGCAGCTTGCTGGGTAGCGGGAGCTCCTACAATGAGCAGTTCTTC
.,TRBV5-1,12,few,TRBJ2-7,CASSLEGAEQYF,TGCGCCAGCAGCTTGGAAGGGGCCGAGCAGTACTTC
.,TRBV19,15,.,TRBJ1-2,CASSWGDSTNYGYTF,TGTGCCAGTAGTTGGGGTGACAGTACTAACTATGGCTACACCTTC
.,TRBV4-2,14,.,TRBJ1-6,CASSQPQGNSPLHF,TGTGCCAGCAGCCAACCACAGGGCAATTCACCCCTCCACTTT
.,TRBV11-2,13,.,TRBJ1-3,CASSFGSGNTIYF,TGTGCCAGCAGTTTCGGCTCTGGAAACACCATATATTTT
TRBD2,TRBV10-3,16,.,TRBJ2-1,CAISPPLAGGGNEQFF,TGTGCCATCAGTCCCCCCCTAGCGGGAGGGGGCAATGAGCAGTTCTTC
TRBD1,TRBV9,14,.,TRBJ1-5,CASSADRVYQPQHF,TGTGCCAGCAGCGCGGACAGGGTATATCAGCCCCAGCATTTT
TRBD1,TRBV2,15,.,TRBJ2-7,CASRPPGTGKYEQYF,TGTGCCAGCAGGCCTCCGGGGACAGGGAAATACGAGCAGTACTTC
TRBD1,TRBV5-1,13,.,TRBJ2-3,CASSNQGADTQYF,TGCGCCAGCAGCAACCAGGGGGCAGATACGCAGTATTTT
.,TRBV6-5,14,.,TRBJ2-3,CASTVTYLTDTQYF,TGTGCCAGCACCGTGACTTACCTAACAGATACGCAGTATTTT
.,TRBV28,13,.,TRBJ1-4,CASREGPDEKLFF,TGTGCCAGCAGGGAGGGACCTGACGAAAAACTGTTTTTT
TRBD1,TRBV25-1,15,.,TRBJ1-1,CASSTSTGANTEAFF,TGTGCCAGCAGTACCTCGACAGGGGCGAACACTGAAGCTTTCTTT
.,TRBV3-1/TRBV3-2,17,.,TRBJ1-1,CASSQVGATATNTEAFF,TGTGCCAGCAGCCAAGTGGGAGCAACAGCAACGAACACTGAAGCTTTCTTT
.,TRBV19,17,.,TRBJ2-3,CASSAPGAGQVPDTQYF,TGTGCCAGTAGTGCCCCGGGAGCGGGTCAGGTTCCAGATACGCAGTATTTT
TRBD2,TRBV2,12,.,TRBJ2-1,CASGRSGIEQFF,TGTGCCAGCGGAAGGAGCGGGATCGAGCAGTTCTTC